Following are 23 T cell receptor beta chains from one sample sequenced in a study of T-cell reconstitution after alpha-beta-depleted transplantation in children. Preparation of the TCRbeta library used unique molecular identifiers. MiXCR was run by TCRdb on the PCR reads, yielding one entry per CDR3 protein. This table has some 500,000 distinct CDR3 sequences, 15% to 20% appearing once. Sample: PBMCs from the stem cell graft donor, taken from the stem cell graft. The receptors here all came from a human donor who donated a stem cell graft to a child with acute lymphoblastic leukemia.

This clonotype turned up a few times. This chain joins TRBV29-1 and TRBJ2-6; D is ambiguous. Trimming cost V 6 bases and J 4 bases, with 7 bases left between them. From germline, CDR1 is SQVTM and CDR2 ANQGSEA. This CDR3 is 12 amino acids long. CDR3 residues: CSVAPGANVLTF. The CDR3 DNA sequence: TGCAGCGTGGCTCCCGGGGCCAACGTCCTGACTTTC.

V gene TRBV3-1 combines with J gene TRBJ1-2; no clear D. V lost 3 bases and J lost 0, with 8 bases in between. The CDR3 totals 14 residues. From germline, CDR1 is LGHDT and CDR2 YNNKEL (reference sequence). This chain's CDR3 is CASSHSSPNYGYTF. The CDR3 nucleotides read TGTGCCAGCAGCCACAGTTCCCCTAACTATGGCTACACCTTC. Full variable domain (rest looked up from reference TRBV3-1 and TRBJ1-2): DTAVSQTPKYLVTQMGNDKSIKCEQNLGHDTMYWYKQDSKKFLKIMFSYNNKELIINETVPNRFSPKSPDKAHLNLHINSLELGDSAVYFCASSHSSPNYGYTFGSGTRLTVV.

In this sample, this clonotype turned up a few times. The chain carries TRBV5-1 and TRBJ2-1; no clear D gene. Per the germline V gene, CDR1 is SGHRS and CDR2 is YFSETQ. V was trimmed by 4 bases and J by 10 bases, leaving 12 bases between them. The CDR3 runs 12 residues. The CDR3 nucleotides read TGCGCCAGCAGCATTTCCGGGCCCGAGCAGTTCTTC. As protein: CASSISGPEQFF.

The chain recombines TRBV5-1 with TRBJ2-2, with 7 positions matching TRBD1. V gave up 6 bases and J gave up 6 bases; unmatched junction bases: 11. The germline V gene has CDR1 SGHRS and CDR2 YFSETQ. This CDR3 has 15 amino acids. The CDR3 sequence is CASKLPQTGSGELFF. The CDR3 DNA reads as TGCGCCAGCAAGTTACCTCAGACAGGGTCCGGGGAGCTGTTTTTT.

This clonotype showed up just a few times. The chain joins TRBV5-6 to TRBJ1-1; D is unresolved. V lost 4 bases and J lost 3, with 10 bases in between. The CDR3 totals 13 residues. Per germline, CDR1 SGHDT and CDR2 YYEEEE. The CDR3 DNA reads as TGTGCCAGCAGCCCCCAAACAGACACTGAAGCTTTCTTT. The encoded protein is CASSPQTDTEAFF.

The DNA for the CDR3 is TGCGCCAGCAGCTTAGGGACGGATTACACTGAAGCTTTCTTT. Its protein is CASSLGTDYTEAFF. The rearrangement joins TRBV5-1 to TRBJ1-1; D might be TRBD1 (5 bases). Per germline, CDR1 SGHRS and CDR2 YFSETQ. Trimming shortened V by 2 bases and J by 3 bases, and 11 bases separated the two germline ends. The CDR3 runs 14 residues.

The table lists this clonotype with a few counts. The chain employs TRBV5-5 and TRBJ2-7; D gene unclear. The germline V gene encodes CDR1 SGHKS and CDR2 YYEKEE (reference sequence). This CDR3 is 13 amino acids long. V was clipped by 2 bases and J by 2 bases, with 8 bases between them. The CDR3 is CASSLSFTYEQYF. Written as DNA, the CDR3 is TGTGCCAGCAGCTTAAGCTTCACCTACGAGCAGTACTTC.

This chain connects TRBV20-1 to TRBJ2-7; 9 bases match TRBD1. Germline assignment: CDR1 DFQATT and CDR2 SNEGSKA (reference sequence). J gave up 6 bases and V 6 bases, and 12 bases lay outside the gene matches. This CDR3 is 14 amino acids long. The DNA of the CDR3 is TGCAGTGCCGCTACCGGGACAGGGATAGCCGAGCAGTACTTC. This gives the protein CSAATGTGIAEQYF.

The sample holds many counts of this clonotype. One end of the junction varies from germline; a read error may be responsible. CDR3: CASSVAPDTQYF. The CDR3 DNA reads TGTGCCAGCAGTGTAGCGCCAGATACGCAGTATTTT. V usage is TRBV12-3 or TRBV12-4 and J usage is TRBJ2-3, with D possibly TRBD2 on 5 matching bases. The CDR3 is 12 residues long.

This clonotype occurred a few times. This chain connects TRBV20-1 to TRBJ2-5; 12 positions agree with TRBD2. Unmatched junction bases numbered 9, after V lost 8 bases and J lost 5 bases. This CDR3 has 14 amino acids. Germline assignment: CDR1 DFQATT and CDR2 SNEGSKA (reference sequence). CDR3 region: CSSEPSGGAETQYF. The CDR3 coding sequence is TGCAGTTCCGAGCCTAGCGGGGGGGCGGAGACCCAGTACTTC.

This clonotype came up a few times. The chain has TRBV6-4 and TRBJ2-3; 12 bases are a match to TRBD2. CDR1 is MRHNA, CDR2 SNTAGT, per germline. V was clipped by 6 bases and J by 4 bases; unmatched bases: 8. The CDR3 covers 16 residues. The CDR3: CASSSTSGSGADTQYF. Written as DNA, the CDR3 is TGTGCCAGCAGCTCGACTAGCGGGAGCGGCGCAGATACGCAGTATTTT.

The chain recombines TRBV29-1 with TRBJ2-2; D call uncertain. This CDR3 has 14 residues. Germline V CDR1 and CDR2: SQVTM, ANQGSEA. V was shortened by 4 bases and J by 7 bases, with 16 bases between the two germline ends. Here the CDR3 reads CSVVLDLLRGELFF. The CDR3 DNA is TGCAGCGTTGTATTGGACCTCTTGCGCGGGGAGCTGTTTTTT.

The CDR3 DNA follows: TGTGCCAGCAGCTTGGCGGTGGCGGGGAGGGGACCTGAAGCTTTCTTT. It encodes CASSLAVAGRGPEAFF. J is TRBJ1-1 and V is TRBV5-4, with D possibly matching TRBD1 (5 bases). Between the trimmed V and J ends, which lost 0 bases and 6 bases, there was a span of 18 bases. CDR3 length: 16 residues. Germline V gene data show CDR1 as SGHNT and CDR2 as YYREEE (reference sequence).

This sequence joins TRBV7-2 and TRBJ2-7, with 7 bases aligning to TRBD1. The germline V gene has CDR1 SGHTA and CDR2 FQGNSA. V trimming: 5 bases; J trimming: 13 bases; junction bases outside the gene matches: 20. This CDR3 is built from 15 residues. CDR3 sequence: CASSPTGRGSTRLYF. CDR3 bases: TGTGCCAGCAGCCCAACGGGCAGGGGGTCGACCAGACTCTACTTC.

In this sample, this clonotype turned up a few times. This chain connects TRBV11-1 to TRBJ2-2; the D gene could be TRBD1 or TRBD2 (5 bases each). V was trimmed by 7 bases and J by 0 bases, leaving 9 bases between them. CDR3 length: 14 residues. Germline V gene lookup returns CDR1 SGHAT and CDR2 FQDESV (reference sequence). The CDR3: CASKGPANTGELFF. The CDR3 DNA follows: TGTGCCAGCAAGGGACCCGCGAACACCGGGGAGCTGTTTTTT.

This clonotype was detected only a few times. The chain is built from TRBV5-1 and TRBJ2-1, with 8 bases that match TRBD2. The CDR3 consists of 15 residues. CDR1 and CDR2 from the germline V gene are SGHRS and YFSETQ. The V gene end was trimmed by 0 bases and the J gene end by 8 bases; junction bases not matched to a gene: 7. The CDR3: CASSLDSGGTDEQFF. CDR3 sequence (DNA): TGCGCCAGCAGCTTGGATTCGGGAGGGACCGATGAGCAGTTCTTC.

V and J are TRBV5-1 and TRBJ1-5; perhaps TRBD1 as D (6 bases). Germline V lookup: CDR1 SGHRS, CDR2 YFSETQ. The CDR3 consists of 18 residues. The V and J ends lost 0 bases and 8 bases respectively, with 24 bases between them. CDR3 loop: CASSLAGSGEGGMEPQHF. The DNA for the CDR3 is TGCGCCAGCAGCTTGGCCGGTTCCGGAGAGGGGGGGATGGAGCCCCAGCATTTT.

This clonotype turned up a few times. CDR3 region: CASSEVTSDGETQYF. DNA of the CDR3: TGTGCCAGCAGCGAGGTCACTAGTGATGGGGAGACCCAGTACTTC. The genes are TRBV5-6 and TRBJ2-5, with D possibly being TRBD2 (5 bases). Germline-derived CDR1 and CDR2 are SGHDT and YYEEEE. The V and J ends lost 4 bases and 5 bases respectively, with 18 bases between them. The CDR3 is 15 amino acids.

There are a few counts of this clonotype. The genes are TRBV14 and TRBJ2-2; D ambiguous. CDR1 is SGHDN, CDR2 FVKESK, per germline. This CDR3 spans 16 amino acids. Trimming removed 2 bases at V and 3 bases at J, with 13 bases between. The CDR3 DNA is TGTGCCAGCAGCCAAAAGAGTGGCGGAGACACCGGGGAGCTGTTTTTT. This encodes CASSQKSGGDTGELFF.

This clonotype occurred a few times. This chain uses TRBV12-3 or TRBV12-4 with TRBJ2-3; maybe TRBD2 (6 bases). CDR3 size: 18 residues. The ends were cut back, 6 bases at V and 2 bases at J, with 24 bases in the middle. CDR3 sequence: CASRPGDGVAENTDTQYF. As DNA, the CDR3 is TGTGCCAGCAGACCCGGGGACGGGGTAGCGGAAAACACAGATACGCAGTATTTT.

The chain couples TRBV7-9 to TRBJ2-1, with a weak D call TRBD2 (6 bases). V lost 4 bases, J lost 7 bases, and 23 bases lay in between. The CDR3 loop spans 17 amino acids. Germline assignment: CDR1 SEHNR and CDR2 FQNEAQ (reference sequence). The CDR3 DNA reads as TGTGCCAGCAGCTCCCTCGGGACGGGACGGGAGTGGAATGAGCAGTTCTTC. This translates into CASSSLGTGREWNEQFF.

This clonotype has a handful of counts. J is TRBJ2-1 and V is TRBV12-3 or TRBV12-4, with D possibly being TRBD2 (5 bases). V was pared by 6 bases and J by 12 bases, with 15 bases between. The CDR3 length is 12 residues. The CDR3 protein is CASSPEGLGQFF. In DNA form, the CDR3 reads TGTGCCAGCAGCCCCGAGGGCTTGGGGCAGTTCTTC.

A single count supports this clonotype. The chain joins TRBV9 to TRBJ2-1; TRBD1 matches at 8 bases. Germline lookup yields CDR1 SGDLS and CDR2 YYNGEE. This CDR3 has 13 residues. J lost 10 bases, V lost 4 bases, and 7 bases had no gene match. CDR3 protein: CASSSRTGYEQFF. In nucleotides, the CDR3 is TGTGCCAGCAGCTCAAGGACAGGGTACGAGCAGTTCTTC.